This T cell receptor (beta chain) was sequenced for a study of T cell repertoires in cytomegalovirus infection. This clonotype was picked up a small number of times. TCRdb reprocessed the reads via MiXCR and lists one record per CDR3 protein. The sample lists over 300,000 distinct CDR3 sequences, roughly 15% occurring once. The CDR3 contains 15 residues. Germline CDR1 and CDR2: MDHEN and SYDVKM. V was clipped by 7 bases and J by 4 bases, with 17 bases between them. This sequence was found in a human donor in good health (CMV status not recorded). Some clones in this sample may be carry-over from other donors' samples. J is TRBJ1-5 and V is TRBV28; no firm D call. Material: PBMCs. CDR3 protein: CASTLYGALNQPQHF. The CDR3 DNA is TGTGCCAGCACCCTATATGGCGCACTAAATCAGCCCCAGCATTTT.